This TCR beta chain was retrieved from a study of blood T cell repertoires in COVID-19. Study at large: T cells, B-cell-depleted T cells, or PBMCs provided the cDNA or gDNA that served as material.

Authors' data handling: Amplification with reference gene primers provided the estimates of nucleated cell counts. Assay: immunoSEQ multiplex PCR; the TCRdb copy retains only in-frame clones and omits some. V and J calls and clone size are those listed in that table; D and trimming were worked out from the DNA. The profile shows around 250,000 clones, about nine tenths of them singletons. Each participant's cohort was designated according to participant-reported clinical history. No more than 2 weeks before study entry, exposed participants had met a case of COVID-19. The ends lost 6 bases at V and 2 bases at J; junction bases unmatched: 7. The CDR3 loop spans 16 amino acids. Germline V gene data show CDR1 as LGHNT and CDR2 as FRNRAP.

The sequence derives from a man aged 45-65 years who had been exposed to COVID-19. The chain carries TRBV12-5 and TRBJ2-5; 12 bases align to TRBD2. The sample was PBMCs or T cells enriched from blood (not recorded which). The CDR3 protein is CASGPLAGGRQETQYF. The CDR3 bases are TGTGCTAGTGGACCTCTAGCGGGGGGGCGTCAAGAGACCCAGTACTTC.